This TCR beta chain was captured by sequencing in a study of blood T cell repertoires in COVID-19. J was trimmed by 14 bases and V by 5 bases; bases with no gene match: 10. In germline, CDR1 is SGHVS, CDR2 FQNEAQ. The CDR3 is made up of 12 amino acids. Method: immunoSEQ multiplex PCR; TCRdb's copy keeps in-frame clones and lacks some. In the table there are almost 500,000 clones, about nine tenths of which are singletons. This clonotype was sampled from a woman in her sixties who had recovered from COVID-19. Sequencing was done on a sample of PBMCs or T cells enriched from blood (not recorded which). The chain couples TRBV7-8 to TRBJ2-3, with 7 bases matching TRBD1. CDR3 sequence (DNA): TGTGCCAGCAGCCCTACGAGGGGGCTAAGGTATTTT. This gives the protein CASSPTRGLRYF.